The T cell receptor beta chain under discussion was sequenced for a study of T-cell memory formation after mild COVID-19. Study-level findings and limits: That cross-reactive memory joined was suggested by some responding clones appearing in pre-infection memory. The study found balanced CD4/CD8 in clones contracting day 15 to 85 and a CD4+ lean in later expanders. The CD4+ clones that contracted clustered mainly within CM and EM, and the CD8+ clones concentrated in EMRA.

Sample barcodes and UMIs were carried by the TCR alpha and TCR beta cDNA libraries that 5'RACE generated with constant-segment primers. TCRdb called the 5' RACE reads again in MiXCR, with one record for every CDR3 protein. The sample yields 30,000 to 40,000 distinct CDR3 sequences, over 10% seen once. The table lists this clonotype with a few counts. What it binds is unknown. Germline-derived CDR1 and CDR2 are MNHEY and SVGEGT. Trimming removed 6 bases from V and 3 bases from J, with 14 bases in between. The CDR3 contains 14 residues. The chain combines TRBV6-2 or TRBV6-3 with TRBJ1-1, with D hard to call. Sequenced: PBMCs or a T cell subset sorted from them (not recorded which). The source is a man younger than 35 who had mild COVID-19 (a few samples of this study predate the infection). Cell type and time point are not known. The CDR3 is CASSRTGWDTEAFF. The CDR3 nucleotides are TGTGCCAGCAGCAGGACCGGTTGGGACACTGAAGCTTTCTTT.